This T cell receptor beta chain is from a study of cytomegalovirus exposure and HLA in healthy donors. Background on the study: From some 180 million T cells, an earlier analysis saw some 120 million unique TCR beta sequences.

Germline V gene sequence: CDR1 MDHEN, CDR2 SYDVKM. The CDR3 is 11 amino acids. V shed 11 bases and J 3 bases; nucleotides not matched to a gene: 2. The study ran its PCR with 60 Vbeta and 13 Jbeta primers. The method was immunoSEQ multiplex PCR; TCRdb's version includes in-frame clones alone and lacks a portion of them. This sample has around 200,000 clones, with 86% found just once. This chain links TRBV28 with TRBJ2-7; 9 bases agree with TRBD2. The sample was PBMCs. The receptor was derived from a woman in her twenties or thirties in good health and CMV-seronegative. The CDR3, as DNA: TGTGCCGCGACTAGCGGCTACGAGCAGTACTTC. This encodes CAATSGYEQYF.